The 8 T cell receptor beta chains given below trace back to one sample, sequenced in a study of blood T cell repertoires in COVID-19. The assay was immunoSEQ multiplex PCR, and TCRdb's table has in-frame clones only and misses some. The repertoire holds 380,000 or so clones, with roughly 86% as singletons. Sequencing input: PBMCs or T cells enriched from blood (not recorded which). Receptors were obtained from a woman between 40 and 50 years old with acute COVID-19.

This chain uses TRBV19 with TRBJ1-5, with D possibly TRBD1 on 6 matching bases. Germline loops: CDR1 LNHDA, CDR2 SQIVND (reference sequence). V gave up 5 bases and J gave up 7 bases, with 15 bases separating them. The CDR3 runs 14 residues. The CDR3 loop reads CASSATGSGQPQHF. DNA for the CDR3: TGTGCCAGTAGTGCCACAGGGAGCGGCCAGCCCCAGCATTTT.

The chain couples TRBV18 to TRBJ2-5, with D unclear. Per germline, CDR1 KGHSH and CDR2 LQKENI. This CDR3 region has 14 residues. The V end was cut by 2 bases, the J end by 2 bases, with 9 bases between. The CDR3 DNA sequence: TGTGCCAGCTCACCAGATTTCAGGCAAGAGACCCAGTACTTC. Residues: CASSPDFRQETQYF.

This clone was observed a handful of times. This sequence joins TRBV19 and TRBJ2-5; 11 nucleotides agree with TRBD2. V trimming: 7 bases; J trimming: 7 bases; junction bases outside the gene matches: 8. The CDR3 contains 14 residues. Germline V CDR1 and CDR2: LNHDA, SQIVND (reference sequence). CDR3 in DNA: TGTGCCAGTAAGGCTAGCGGGGGGTCCGTGACCCAGTACTTC. The encoded protein is CASKASGGSVTQYF. The whole variable domain, remainder taken from reference TRBV19 and TRBJ2-5, is DGGITQSPKYLFRKEGQNVTLSCEQNLNHDAMYWYRQDPGQGLRLIYYSQIVNDFQKGDIAEGYSVSREKKESFPLTVTSAQKNPTAFYLCASKASGGSVTQYFGPGTRLLVL.

There are a few counts of this clone. The V gene is TRBV3-1 (or the pseudogene TRBV3-2), the J gene TRBJ1-1; a possible D gene is TRBD1 (5 bases). Trimming cost V 5 bases and J 5 bases, with 9 bases left between them. Looked up from germline, CDR1 is LGHDT and CDR2 is YNNKEL (reference sequence). The CDR3 contains 12 residues. CDR3 loop: CASSFGGTEAFF. DNA of the CDR3: TGTGCCAGCAGCTTTGGGGGGACTGAAGCTTTCTTT.

This rearrangement joins TRBV7-9 to TRBJ2-7; 9 bases align to TRBD1. Germline CDR1 and CDR2: SEHNR and FQNEAQ (reference sequence). This CDR3 region has 15 residues. V was clipped by 1 base and J by 4 bases; unmatched bases: 5. CDR3 sequence (DNA): TGTGCCAGCAGCTTAGACCGGGACAGGGTTTACGAGCAGTACTTC. It encodes CASSLDRDRVYEQYF.

The chain links TRBV5-4 to TRBJ2-5, with D possibly TRBD2 on 5 matching bases. Germline assignment: CDR1 SGHNT and CDR2 YYREEE (reference sequence). Trimming shortened V by 5 bases and J by 1 base, and 15 bases separated the two germline ends. This CDR3 is built from 15 residues. As DNA, the CDR3 is TGTGCCAGCAGGAATATTCTAGGAGGCCAAGAGACCCAGTACTTC. Protein sequence: CASRNILGGQETQYF.

This clone has only one observation. The V call is TRBV2, the J call TRBJ2-2; the D gene is possibly TRBD2 (7 bases). V lost 5 bases to trimming and J lost 4 bases, with 14 bases between them. The CDR3 is made up of 15 amino acids. CDR1 SNHLY and CDR2 FYNNEI come from the germline V gene. This CDR3 is CASSHGGGGTGELFF. The DNA for the CDR3 is TGTGCCAGCAGTCATGGGGGCGGGGGCACCGGGGAGCTGTTTTTT.

This CDR3 reads CATSRNPGRLDTEAFF. CDR3 coding DNA: TGTGCCACCAGCAGAAACCCAGGGAGGCTGGATACTGAAGCTTTCTTT. The chain joins TRBV15 to TRBJ1-1; a possible D gene is TRBD1 (5 bases). V was shortened by 2 bases and J by 5 bases, with 18 bases between the two germline ends. Per germline, CDR1 LNHNV and CDR2 YYDKDF (reference sequence). CDR3 length: 16 residues.